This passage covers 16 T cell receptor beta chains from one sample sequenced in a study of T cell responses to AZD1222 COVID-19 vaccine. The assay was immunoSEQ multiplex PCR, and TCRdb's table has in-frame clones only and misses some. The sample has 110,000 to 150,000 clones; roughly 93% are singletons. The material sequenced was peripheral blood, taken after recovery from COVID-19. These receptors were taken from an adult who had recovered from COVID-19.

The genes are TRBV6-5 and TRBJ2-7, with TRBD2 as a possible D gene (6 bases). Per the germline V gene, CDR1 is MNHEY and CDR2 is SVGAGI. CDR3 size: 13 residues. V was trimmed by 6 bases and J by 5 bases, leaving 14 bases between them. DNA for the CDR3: TGTGCCAGCAGCCGCGGGACTGATGACGAGCAGTACTTC. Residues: CASSRGTDDEQYF.

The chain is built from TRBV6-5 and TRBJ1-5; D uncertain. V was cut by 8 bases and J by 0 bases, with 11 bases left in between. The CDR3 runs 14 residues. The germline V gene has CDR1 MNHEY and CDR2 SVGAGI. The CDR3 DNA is TGTGCCAGCCTACAAGACCATAGCAATCAGCCCCAGCATTTT. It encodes CASLQDHSNQPQHF.

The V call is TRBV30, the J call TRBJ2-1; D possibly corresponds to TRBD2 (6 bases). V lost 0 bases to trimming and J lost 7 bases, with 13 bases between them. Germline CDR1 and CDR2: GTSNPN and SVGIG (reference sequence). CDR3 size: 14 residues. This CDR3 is CAWSVGRRANEQFF. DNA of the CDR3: TGTGCCTGGAGTGTTGGGAGGAGGGCGAATGAGCAGTTCTTC.

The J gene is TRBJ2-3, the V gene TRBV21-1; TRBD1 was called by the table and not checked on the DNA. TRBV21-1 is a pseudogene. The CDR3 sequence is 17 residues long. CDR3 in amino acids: CASRRGCDRVSTDTQYF. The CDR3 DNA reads TGTGCCAGCAGGCGAGGGTGCGACAGGGTGAGCACAGATACGCAGTATTTT.

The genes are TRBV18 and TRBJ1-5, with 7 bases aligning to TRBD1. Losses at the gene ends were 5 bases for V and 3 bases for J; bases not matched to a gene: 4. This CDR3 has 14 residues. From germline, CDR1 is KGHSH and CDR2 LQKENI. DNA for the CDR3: TGTGCCAGCTCATCGGGACAGCACAATCAGCCCCAGCATTTT. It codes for CASSSGQHNQPQHF.

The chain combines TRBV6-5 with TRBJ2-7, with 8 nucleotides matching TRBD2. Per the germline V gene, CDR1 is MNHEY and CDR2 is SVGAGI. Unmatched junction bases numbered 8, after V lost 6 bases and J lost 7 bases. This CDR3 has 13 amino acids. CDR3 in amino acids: CASSSGRTREQYF. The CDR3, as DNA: TGTGCCAGCAGCAGCGGGAGAACTCGTGAGCAGTACTTC.

The CDR3 loop is CASSRTGVGYGYTF. CDR3 DNA: TGTGCCAGCAGTCGTACAGGGGTCGGCTATGGCTACACCTTC. V and J are TRBV5-6 and TRBJ1-2, with TRBD1 identical over 7 bases. Trimming at V came to 5 bases and at J to 4 bases, leaving 8 bases not matched to a gene. Germline values: CDR1 SGHDT, CDR2 YYEEEE. The CDR3 runs 14 residues. Full variable domain (outside the CDR3, taken from reference TRBV5-6 and TRBJ1-2): DAGVTQSPTHLIKTRGQQVTLRCSPKSGHDTVSWYQQALGQGPQFIFQYYEEEERQRGNFPDRFSGHQFPNYSSELNVNALLLGDSALYLCASSRTGVGYGYTFGSGTRLTVV.

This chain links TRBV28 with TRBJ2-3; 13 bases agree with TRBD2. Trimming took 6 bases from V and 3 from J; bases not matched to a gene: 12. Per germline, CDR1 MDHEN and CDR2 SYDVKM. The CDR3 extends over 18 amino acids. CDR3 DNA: TGTGCCAGCAGCTATACTAGCGGGAGGGCGGGTCGGACAGATACGCAGTATTTT. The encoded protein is CASSYTSGRAGRTDTQYF. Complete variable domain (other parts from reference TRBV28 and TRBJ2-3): DVKVTQSSRYLVKRTGEKVFLECVQDMDHENMFWYRQDPGLGLRLIYFSYDVKMKEKGDIPEGYSVSREKKERFSLILESASTNQTSMYLCASSYTSGRAGRTDTQYFGPGTRLTVL.

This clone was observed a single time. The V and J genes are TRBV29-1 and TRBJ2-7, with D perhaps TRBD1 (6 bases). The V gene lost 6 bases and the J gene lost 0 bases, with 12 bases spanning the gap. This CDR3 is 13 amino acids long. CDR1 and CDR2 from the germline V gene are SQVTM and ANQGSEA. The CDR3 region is CSVLTGTSYEQYF. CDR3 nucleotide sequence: TGCAGCGTCCTGACAGGCACCTCCTACGAGCAGTACTTC.

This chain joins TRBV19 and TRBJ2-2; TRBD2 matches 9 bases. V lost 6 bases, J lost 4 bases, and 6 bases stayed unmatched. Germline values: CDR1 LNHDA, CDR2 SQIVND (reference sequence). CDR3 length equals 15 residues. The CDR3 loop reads CASRGTSRFTGELFF. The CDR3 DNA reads TGTGCCAGTAGGGGGACTAGCCGATTCACCGGGGAGCTGTTTTTT.

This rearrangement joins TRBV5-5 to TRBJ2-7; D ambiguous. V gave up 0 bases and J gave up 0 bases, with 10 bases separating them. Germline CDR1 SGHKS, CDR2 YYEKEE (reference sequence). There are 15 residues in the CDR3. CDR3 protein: CASSLVRTDSYEQYF. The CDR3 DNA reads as TGTGCCAGCAGCTTGGTGCGGACGGACTCCTACGAGCAGTACTTC.

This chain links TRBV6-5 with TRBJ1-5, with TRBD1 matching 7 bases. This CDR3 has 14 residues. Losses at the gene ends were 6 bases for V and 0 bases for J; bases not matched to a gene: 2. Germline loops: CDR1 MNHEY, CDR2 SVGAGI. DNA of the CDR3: TGTGCCAGCAGCAACAGGGGTAGCAATCAGCCCCAGCATTTT. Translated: CASSNRGSNQPQHF.

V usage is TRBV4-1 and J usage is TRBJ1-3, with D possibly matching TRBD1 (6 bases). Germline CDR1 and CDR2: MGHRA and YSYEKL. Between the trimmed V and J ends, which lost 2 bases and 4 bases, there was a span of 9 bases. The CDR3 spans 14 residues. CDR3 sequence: CASSQPGEGNTIYF. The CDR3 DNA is TGCGCCAGCAGCCAACCAGGGGAGGGAAACACCATATATTTT.

The CDR3 is CASSWASGTREQYF. The CDR3 region has the DNA TGTGCCAGCAGTTGGGCTAGCGGGACGAGAGAGCAGTACTTC. The chain combines TRBV28 with TRBJ2-7, with 9 nucleotides matching TRBD2. Germline V gene data show CDR1 as MDHEN and CDR2 as SYDVKM. This CDR3 has 14 amino acids. With V trimmed by 4 bases and J by 7 bases, 8 bases remained unmatched.

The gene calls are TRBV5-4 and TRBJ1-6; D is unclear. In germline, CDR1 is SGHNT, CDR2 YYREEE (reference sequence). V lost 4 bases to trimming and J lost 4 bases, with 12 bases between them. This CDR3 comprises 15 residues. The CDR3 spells CASSHSTVYNSPLHF. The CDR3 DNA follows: TGTGCCAGCAGCCACTCGACGGTGTATAATTCACCCCTCCACTTT.

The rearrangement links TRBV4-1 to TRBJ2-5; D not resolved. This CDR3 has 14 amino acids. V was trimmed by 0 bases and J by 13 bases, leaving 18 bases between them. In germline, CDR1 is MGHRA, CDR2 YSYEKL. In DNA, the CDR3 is TGCGCCAGCAGCCAAGAGAGTGGGGTGGACGGTTGGTACTTC. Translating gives CASSQESGVDGWYF.